Sequencing of this T cell receptor beta chain was carried out in a study of brain T cells in children with intractable seizures. General study results and limits: Clones missing pre-surgery may reflect undersampling of that blood sample. Patients' HCMV serostatus was unknown; virus specificity rests on CDR3 similarity alone.

On this clone: Its antigen is as yet unknown.

The time point here: blood from clinic visit 5 months post-surgery; TSC patient then seizure free. The sequenced cases were selected for having the highest brain T cell transcript signatures. Pre-surgery treatment included at least one anti-epileptic drug. Trimming left V 2 bases short and J 7 bases short, with 8 bases between. Germline V lookup: CDR1 SEHNR, CDR2 FQNEAQ (reference sequence). CDR3 length: 12 amino acids. The table came from immunoSEQ multiplex PCR; TCRdb's copy has only in-frame clones and leaves some out. This sample yields about 340,000 clones, of which over 90% are seen a single time; 5% to 7% belongs to the top ten.

The receptor comes from a boy under two years old with tuberous sclerosis and intractable seizures. This material consisted of peripheral blood, taken more than 4 months after surgery. The V gene is TRBV7-9, the J gene TRBJ2-5, with D unclear. This chain's CDR3 is CASSLTSRTQYF. The CDR3, as DNA: TGTGCCAGCAGCTTAACCTCTAGGACCCAGTACTTC.